Listed below are T cell receptor beta chains from one sample, sequenced in a study of cytomegalovirus exposure and HLA in healthy donors. Libraries were prepared by immunoSEQ multiplex PCR; TCRdb keeps only in-frame clonotypes and omits some of them. The repertoire holds about 130,000 clones, with roughly 80% as singletons. Sequencing input: PBMCs. Receptors originate from a young man in good health and CMV-seronegative. Each CDR3 is given with its conserved first and last residue. Each record gives: D gene, V gene, clone size, J gene, CDR3 protein, CDR3 DNA. The D gene is left open where the match is weak. Clone size is stated in some rows and not others, as once, few, many or a class when expanded.

>-|TRBV5-1|few|TRBJ1-1
CASSGPGSGEAFF
TGCGCCAGCAGCGGCCCAGGGTCCGGTGAAGCTTTCTTT
>-|TRBV11-2|-|TRBJ2-5
CASSARDSYQETQYF
TGTGCCAGCAGCGCGCGGGACAGTTATCAAGAGACCCAGTACTTC
>TRBD2|TRBV2|-|TRBJ2-7
CASMTPGGSSYEQYF
TGTGCCAGCATGACCCCAGGCGGGAGCTCCTACGAGCAGTACTTC
>-|TRBV28|-|TRBJ2-6
CASSLGGVSGANVLTF
TGTGCCAGCAGTTTGGGGGGTGTCTCTGGGGCCAACGTCCTGACTTTC
>TRBD1|TRBV28|-|TRBJ2-7
CASSSGQGTDEQYF
TGTGCCAGCAGTTCTGGACAGGGGACGGACGAGCAGTACTTC
>-|TRBV2|-|TRBJ2-7
CASSGDSPSSYEQYF
TGTGCCAGCAGCGGTGACAGTCCGAGCTCCTACGAGCAGTACTTC
>TRBD2|TRBV2|-|TRBJ2-7
CASSPRGGSSYEQYF
TGTGCCAGCAGTCCCCGGGGGGGGAGCTCCTACGAGCAGTACTTC
>-|TRBV21-1|-|TRBJ1-2
CASSSNRSVATNYGYTF
TGTGCCAGCAGCTCCAATCGGAGCGTTGCCACTAACTATGGCTACACCTTC
>TRBD1|TRBV28|-|TRBJ2-3
CASSFPGGADTQYF
TGTGCCAGCAGTTTTCCAGGGGGCGCAGATACGCAGTATTTT
>TRBD1|TRBV6-4|-|TRBJ2-1
CASSHGTGDRNEQFF
TGTGCCAGCAGCCACGGGACAGGGGATCGCAATGAGCAGTTCTTC
>-|TRBV28|-|TRBJ2-1
CASSSQSADYNEQFF
TGTGCCAGCAGCTCTCAGTCCGCGGACTACAATGAGCAGTTCTTC
>-|TRBV6-4|-|TRBJ2-1
CASSDFLGGEQFF
TGTGCCAGCAGTGATTTTCTGGGGGGTGAGCAGTTCTTC
>-|TRBV5-4|-|TRBJ2-1
CASSIYNEQFF
TGTGCCTCCTCTATCTACAATGAGCAGTTCTTC
>-|TRBV28|once|TRBJ1-1
CASNGGGLDTEAFF
TGTGCCAGCAATGGGGGGGGGCTGGACACTGAAGCTTTCTTT
>TRBD2|TRBV4-1|-|TRBJ2-3
CASSQGLAGTDTQYF
TGCGCCAGCAGCCAAGGACTAGCGGGCACAGATACGCAGTATTTT
>-|TRBV18|-|TRBJ1-1
CASSSEGEAFF
TGTGCCAGCTCAAGTGAGGGTGAAGCTTTCTTT
>-|TRBV27|-|TRBJ2-5
CASSLYGGTSETQYF
TGTGCCAGCAGTTTGTACGGGGGGACAAGTGAGACCCAGTACTTC
>TRBD2|TRBV5-4|once|TRBJ2-3
CASSWGGVAVRTDTQYF
TGTGCCAGCAGCTGGGGGGGGGTAGCGGTCCGCACAGATACGCAGTATTTT
>-|TRBV7-2|-|TRBJ2-7
CASSLYGSSYEQYF
TGTGCCAGCAGCTTATACGGGAGCTCCTACGAGCAGTACTTC
>-|TRBV14|-|TRBJ2-7
CASSPYKVRDEQYF
TGTGCCAGCAGCCCCTATAAGGTCAGGGACGAGCAGTACTTC
>TRBD2|TRBV19|-|TRBJ2-7
CASSDGGTSGRQQYF
TGTGCCAGTAGTGATGGCGGGACTAGCGGGAGGCAGCAGTACTTC
>-|TRBV15|-|TRBJ1-5
CATSRRDQPQHF
TGTGCCACCAGCAGACGAGATCAGCCCCAGCATTTT
>-|TRBV6-1|-|TRBJ2-7
CASSKTRGAYEQYF
TGTGCCAGCAGTAAAACCAGGGGCGCCTACGAGCAGTACTTC
>TRBD2|TRBV19|-|TRBJ2-1
CASNPTSGYYNEQFF
TGTGCCAGTAACCCCACTAGCGGATACTACAATGAGCAGTTCTTC
>-|TRBV6-5|-|TRBJ1-2
CASTQMGAVYGYTF
TGTGCCAGCACCCAGATGGGGGCAGTCTATGGCTACACCTTC
>-|TRBV18|-|TRBJ1-2
CASSPPSERGGYTF
TGTGCCAGCTCACCACCGTCAGAAAGAGGGGGCTACACCTTC
>TRBD1|TRBV29-1|-|TRBJ1-1
CSVSWDRDGTEAFF
TGCAGCGTCTCTTGGGACAGGGACGGCACTGAAGCTTTCTTT
>-|TRBV7-9|-|TRBJ1-1
CASSLIQAMNTEAFF
TGTGCCAGCAGCTTAATACAGGCGATGAACACTGAAGCTTTCTTT
>-|TRBV6-6|once|TRBJ1-5
CASSYSAGNQPQHF
TGTGCCAGCAGTTACTCGGCAGGCAATCAGCCCCAGCATTTT
>TRBD1|TRBV7-9|-|TRBJ1-4
CASSTGGEKLFF
TGTGCCAGCAGTACAGGGGGCGAAAAACTGTTTTTT
>TRBD2|TRBV28|few|TRBJ2-1
CASWAGTRGIGEQFF
TGTGCCAGCTGGGCTGGGACTAGGGGTATCGGTGAGCAGTTCTTC
>-|TRBV7-9|-|TRBJ1-2
CASSSHMGLPYGYTF
TGTGCCAGCAGCTCTCATATGGGCCTTCCCTATGGCTACACCTTC
>-|TRBV6-4|-|TRBJ2-1
CASSIGGRGGNEQFF
TGTGCCAGCAGTATCGGGGGGCGCGGGGGCAATGAGCAGTTCTTC
>-|TRBV27|once|TRBJ1-1
CASSVRGGVGTEAFF
TGTGCCAGCAGTGTTCGTGGGGGCGTGGGGACTGAAGCTTTCTTT
>-|TRBV27|few|TRBJ2-7
CASSDGGYEQYF
TGTGCCAGCAGTGACGGAGGATACGAGCAGTACTTC
>TRBD1|TRBV5-1|-|TRBJ2-7
CASSQGQNTYEQYF
TGCGCCAGCAGCCAGGGACAGAACACCTACGAGCAGTACTTC
>TRBD1|TRBV10-1|-|TRBJ2-7
CASSLTGGDEQYF
TGCGCCAGCAGTCTCACAGGGGGCGACGAGCAGTACTTC
>TRBD2|TRBV10-2|-|TRBJ2-1
CASIQASGSYNEQFF
TGCGCCAGCATCCAAGCTAGCGGATCGTACAATGAGCAGTTCTTC
>-|TRBV28|-|TRBJ1-2
CANGHPRYGYTF
TGTGCCAACGGACATCCTCGATATGGCTACACCTTC
>-|TRBV5-6|-|TRBJ2-6
CASSWGTGANVLTF
TGTGCCAGCAGCTGGGGGACAGGGGCCAACGTCCTGACTTTC
>TRBD2|TRBV5-4|-|TRBJ2-3
CASPSGEGSTDTQYF
TGTGCCAGCCCATCGGGGGAGGGGAGCACAGATACGCAGTATTTT
>-|TRBV10-3|few|TRBJ1-2
CAISAPGYGYTF
TGTGCCATCAGTGCTCCGGGCTATGGCTACACCTTC
>-|TRBV28|-|TRBJ1-2
CASSFPPGEDYGYTF
TGTGCCAGCAGTTTCCCCCCAGGGGAAGACTATGGCTACACCTTC
>-|TRBV4-3|-|TRBJ2-1
CASSPRRTVYNEQFF
TGCGCCAGCAGCCCCCGTCGGACAGTATACAATGAGCAGTTCTTC
>-|TRBV28|-|TRBJ1-4
CASNERRLVNEKLFF
TGTGCCAGCAATGAAAGGCGGTTGGTTAATGAAAAACTGTTTTTT
>-|TRBV6-5|few|TRBJ2-7
CASRHKGGFPYEQYF
TGTGCCAGCAGACACAAGGGCGGGTTCCCCTACGAGCAGTACTTC
>-|TRBV27|once|TRBJ2-2
CASSLRSGGTGELFF
TGTGCCAGCAGTTTAAGGAGCGGAGGGACCGGGGAGCTGTTTTTT
>TRBD2|TRBV7-2|-|TRBJ2-3
CASSPGTSVDTQYF
TGTGCCAGCAGCCCCGGGACTAGCGTAGATACGCAGTATTTT